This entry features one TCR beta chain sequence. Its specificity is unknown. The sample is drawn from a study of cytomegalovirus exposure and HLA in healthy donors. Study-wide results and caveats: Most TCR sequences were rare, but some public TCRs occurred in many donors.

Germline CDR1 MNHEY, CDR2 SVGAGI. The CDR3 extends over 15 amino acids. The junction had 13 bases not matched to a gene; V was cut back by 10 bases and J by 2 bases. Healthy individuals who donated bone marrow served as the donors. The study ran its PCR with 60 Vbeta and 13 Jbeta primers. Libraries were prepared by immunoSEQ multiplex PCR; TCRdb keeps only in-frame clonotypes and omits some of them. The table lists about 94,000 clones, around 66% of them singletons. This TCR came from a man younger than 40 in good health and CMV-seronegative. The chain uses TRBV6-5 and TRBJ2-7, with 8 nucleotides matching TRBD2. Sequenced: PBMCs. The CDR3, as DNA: TGTGCCACCTCTGAGACTAGCGATACCGCCTACGAGCAGTACTTC. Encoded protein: CATSETSDTAYEQYF.